These 12 T cell receptor beta chains were all obtained from the same sample, sequenced in a study of Ad26.COV2.S vaccination and SARS-CoV-2 variants. Method: immunoSEQ multiplex PCR; TCRdb's copy keeps in-frame clones and lacks some. Among about 350,000 clones, about 88% were seen once, and the ten largest hold roughly 6%. The treatment is: about 20 received Ad26.COV2.S at low or high dose, single or two shots; several received placebo; per-sample allocation not given. The samples date from day 63 after the first vaccine or placebo injection. The specimen was peripheral blood, collected in a trial of Ad26.COV2.S vaccine versus placebo. The source is a person aged 18-65 years who received the Ad26.COV2.S COVID-19 vaccine or a placebo.

This clone was found a few times. The chain links TRBV6-5 to TRBJ1-1, with D unresolved. Trimming took off 5 bases at V and 3 bases at J, with 7 bases between the two ends. CDR1 is MNHEY and CDR2 is SVGAGI in the germline V gene. The CDR3 runs 12 residues. This chain's CDR3 is CASSPKYTEAFF. The CDR3 bases are TGTGCCAGCAGTCCCAAATACACTGAAGCTTTCTTT.

The chain joins TRBV12-3 or TRBV12-4 to TRBJ2-1, with unresolved D. CDR3 length: 12 amino acids. V dropped 6 bases and J dropped 6 bases, with 9 bases sitting between them. In nucleotides, the CDR3 is TGTGCCAGCAGATGGGATCGCAATGAGCAGTTCTTC. Translated, it gives CASRWDRNEQFF.

V and J are TRBV2 and TRBJ1-4; D might be TRBD1 (5 bases). The germline V gene encodes CDR1 SNHLY and CDR2 FYNNEI. Trimming pared 0 bases from V and 10 bases from J, leaving 18 bases between. The CDR3 extends over 16 amino acids. CDR3 DNA: TGTGCCAGCAGTGAAGCTGGGGGGGGATTGTTTGGAAAACTGTTTTTT. Its translation is CASSEAGGGLFGKLFF.

The CDR3 loop is CASSQQSREGARSYNEQFF. In DNA form, the CDR3 reads TGCGCCAGCAGCCAACAATCGCGGGAGGGTGCAAGGTCCTACAATGAGCAGTTCTTC. The rearrangement joins TRBV4-3 to TRBJ2-1, with 9 bases matching TRBD2. The CDR3 has 19 residues. Germline V gene lookup returns CDR1 LGHNA and CDR2 YSLEER. Trimming took 2 bases from V and 1 from J; bases not matched to a gene: 12.

The chain joins TRBV30 to TRBJ1-6; D not certain. This CDR3 has 13 residues. The germline V and J ends were trimmed by 3 bases and 7 bases, with 10 bases remaining between them. Germline V gene data show CDR1 as GTSNPN and CDR2 as SVGIG (reference sequence). The CDR3 protein is CAWSPPWNSPLHF. The DNA of the CDR3 is TGTGCCTGGAGCCCACCCTGGAATTCACCCCTCCACTTT.

The chain joins TRBV9 to TRBJ2-3; 8 bases are shared with TRBD2. V trimming: 2 bases; J trimming: 4 bases; junction bases outside the gene matches: 6. CDR1 SGDLS and CDR2 YYNGEE come from the germline V gene. The CDR3 has 15 amino acids. The CDR3 spells CASSVSGGPADTQYF. For the CDR3, the DNA is TGTGCCAGCAGCGTGTCGGGAGGGCCCGCAGATACGCAGTATTTT.

This chain uses TRBV19 with TRBJ1-1; 7 bases are shared with TRBD1. The CDR3 contains 13 residues. Germline lookup yields CDR1 LNHDA and CDR2 SQIVND (reference sequence). J gave up 9 bases and V 5 bases, and 9 bases lay outside the gene matches. In DNA form, the CDR3 reads TGTGCCAGTAGTGTGAACGCGGACAGGCAAGCTTTCTTT. Translation gives CASSVNADRQAFF.

V is TRBV7-9 and J is TRBJ2-7; D is undetermined. Deletions cut 5 bases from V and 4 bases from J, with 9 bases between. Germline V gives CDR1 SEHNR, CDR2 FQNEAQ (reference sequence). This CDR3 spans 12 amino acids. For the CDR3, the DNA is TGTGCCAGCAGCGCGGAATGGTACGAGCAGTACTTC. Its protein product is CASSAEWYEQYF.

This chain uses TRBV24-1 with TRBJ2-1; 11 bases are shared with TRBD2. CDR1 and CDR2 from the germline V gene are KGHDR and SFDVKD. CDR3 length: 17 amino acids. J lost 5 bases, V lost 5 bases, and 10 bases had no gene match. The CDR3 nucleotides read TGTGCCACCAGTGGGGGAACCGGGACTAGCGGAAACAATGAGCAGTTCTTC. Encoded protein: CATSGGTGTSGNNEQFF.

This chain links TRBV28 with TRBJ2-1, with a possible D match to TRBD2 (5 bases). V dropped 6 bases and J dropped 6 bases, with 15 bases sitting between them. CDR1 is MDHEN, CDR2 SYDVKM, per germline. This CDR3 region has 14 residues. CDR3 sequence: CASSNPITSNEQFF. CDR3 coding DNA: TGTGCCAGCAGCAACCCCATCACTAGCAATGAGCAGTTCTTC.

In this sample, this clone turned up once. The chain couples TRBV2 to TRBJ1-5; tentatively, D is TRBD1 (5 bases). Germline CDR1 is SNHLY and CDR2 is FYNNEI. V lost 6 bases, J lost 7 bases, and 13 bases lay in between. This CDR3 is built from 13 residues. CDR3 in amino acids: CASSTRGGQPQHF. The CDR3 DNA follows: TGTGCCAGCAGCACGAGGGGAGGCCAGCCCCAGCATTTT.

The chain carries TRBV19 and TRBJ1-5; no clear D gene. Trimming cost V 6 bases and J 1 base, with 13 bases left between them. Germline V gene sequence: CDR1 LNHDA, CDR2 SQIVND (reference sequence). This CDR3 region has 15 residues. The CDR3 bases are TGTGCCAGTAGCCTCGACTGGGGAAGCAATCAGCCCCAGCATTTT. This translates into CASSLDWGSNQPQHF. Full variable domain (outside the CDR3, taken from reference TRBV19 and TRBJ1-5): DGGITQSPKYLFRKEGQNVTLSCEQNLNHDAMYWYRQDPGQGLRLIYYSQIVNDFQKGDIAEGYSVSREKKESFPLTVTSAQKNPTAFYLCASSLDWGSNQPQHFGDGTRLSIL.